Described below is a single T cell receptor (beta chain) sequence and its context. This record belongs to a study of blood T cell repertoires in COVID-19. Study in general: Whether acute or convalescent, the COVID-19 samples came from the United States, Italy and Spain.

Between the trimmed V and J ends, which lost 0 bases and 7 bases, there was a span of 10 bases. Germline CDR1 LGHDT, CDR2 YNNKEL (reference sequence). CDR3 length: 15 amino acids. Enrolled through a virtual design, the participants were between roughly 18 and 95 years of age and came from about two dozen US areas. Grouping used clinical history reported by participants in a survey and questionnaire. How the authors handled the data: Reference gene primer amplification yielded estimated nucleated cell counts. Repertoires were generated with immunoSEQ multiplex PCR, while TCRdb's copy carries only in-frame clones and drops some. The V and J calls and clone size come from that table; D and trimming were worked out from the DNA. In the table there are hundreds of thousands of clones, around 89% of which are singletons.

The rearrangement links TRBV3-1 (or the pseudogene TRBV3-2) to TRBJ1-6; D gene uncertain. The sequencing input was PBMCs or T cells enriched from blood (not recorded which). The receptor was derived from a woman aged 35 to 49 with acute COVID-19. This CDR3 reads CASSQEGGGNSPLHF. The CDR3 DNA reads TGTGCCAGCAGCCAAGAGGGAGGAGGCAATTCACCCCTCCACTTT.